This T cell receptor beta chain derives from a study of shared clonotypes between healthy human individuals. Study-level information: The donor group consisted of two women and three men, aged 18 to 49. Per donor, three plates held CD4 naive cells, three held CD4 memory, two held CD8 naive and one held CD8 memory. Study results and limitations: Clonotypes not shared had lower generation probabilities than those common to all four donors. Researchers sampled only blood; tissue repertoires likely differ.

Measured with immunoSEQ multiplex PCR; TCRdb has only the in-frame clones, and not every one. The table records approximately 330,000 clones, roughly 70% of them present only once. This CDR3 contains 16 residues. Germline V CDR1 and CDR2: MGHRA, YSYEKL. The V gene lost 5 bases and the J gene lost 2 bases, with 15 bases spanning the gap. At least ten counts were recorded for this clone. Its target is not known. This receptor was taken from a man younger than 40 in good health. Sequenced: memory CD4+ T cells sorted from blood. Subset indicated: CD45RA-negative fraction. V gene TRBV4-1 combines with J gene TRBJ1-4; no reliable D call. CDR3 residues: CASSWRRGVTNEKLFF. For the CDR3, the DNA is TGCGCCAGCAGCTGGCGACGGGGTGTGACTAATGAAAAACTGTTTTTT.